These 26 T cell receptor beta chains were all obtained from the same sample, sequenced in a study of T-cell memory formation after mild COVID-19. MiXCR, applied by TCRdb to the 5' RACE reads, yields one record per CDR3 protein. The data hold 150,000 to 200,000 distinct CDR3 sequences, with approximately 16% observed a single time. Sequencing was carried out using PBMCs or a T cell subset sorted from them (not recorded which). The receptors were gathered from an adult woman who had mild COVID-19 (a few samples of this study predate the infection). Cell type and time point are not known.

This chain joins TRBV19 and TRBJ2-7; TRBD1 aligns across 11 bases. The J segment lost 7 bases and the V segment lost 5 bases, leaving 16 bases of the junction unmatched. The CDR3 runs to 17 residues. From germline, CDR1 is LNHDA and CDR2 SQIVND (reference sequence). CDR3 region: CASSPRTGGASMVEQYF. CDR3 sequence (DNA): TGTGCCAGTAGTCCTCGGACAGGGGGCGCGTCAATGGTTGAGCAGTACTTC.

This clonotype was counted a few times. The chain combines TRBV7-2 with TRBJ1-4; D gene uncertain. Germline V gene data show CDR1 as SGHTA and CDR2 as FQGNSA. The ends were cut back, 0 bases at V and 8 bases at J, with 13 bases in the middle. CDR3 length equals 15 residues. CDR3 residues: CASSLAAGIREKLFF. As DNA, the CDR3 is TGTGCCAGCAGCTTAGCCGCGGGGATTCGGGAAAAACTGTTTTTT.

This chain connects TRBV7-2 to TRBJ2-1; D ambiguous. The CDR3 length is 11 residues. The V end lost 5 bases, the J end lost 7 bases, and 6 bases lay between the germline ends. Looked up from germline, CDR1 is SGHTA and CDR2 is FQGNSA. The CDR3 sequence is CASSRTNEQFF. The CDR3 coding sequence is TGTGCCAGCAGCCGCACAAATGAGCAGTTCTTC.

Only a few counts were recorded for this clonotype. This chain links TRBV20-1 with TRBJ2-7, with 7 bases aligning to TRBD1. V was clipped by 5 bases and J by 6 bases; unmatched bases: 10. Per the germline V gene, CDR1 is DFQATT and CDR2 is SNEGSKA (reference sequence). The CDR3 covers 13 residues. CDR3 in DNA: TGCAGTGCTGCTACGACAGGGCTGGGCGAGCAGTACTTC. Its translation is CSAATTGLGEQYF.

This clonotype was recorded once. The chain is built from TRBV12-3 or TRBV12-4 and TRBJ1-2, with D uncertain. V was pared by 3 bases and J by 8 bases, with 13 bases between. The CDR3 is 13 residues long. The CDR3 reads CASSFNEPGGYTF. CDR3 DNA sequence: TGTGCCAGCAGTTTTAACGAGCCAGGAGGCTACACCTTC.

In DNA form, the CDR3 reads TGTGCCAGCAGCTCCGTCCTAGCGGGTTCCTACAATGAGCAGTTCTTC. This codes for CASSSVLAGSYNEQFF. The gene calls are TRBV7-9 and TRBJ2-1; 8 nucleotides align to TRBD2. The germline V gene has CDR1 SEHNR and CDR2 FQNEAQ (reference sequence). Germline trimming cut 4 bases from V and 1 base from J; bases unmatched to any gene: 6. There are 16 residues in the CDR3. Full variable domain (outside the CDR3, taken from reference TRBV7-9 and TRBJ2-1): DTGVSQNPRHKITKRGQNVTFRCDPISEHNRLYWYRQTLGQGPEFLTYFQNEAQLEKSRLLSDRFSAERPKGSFSTLEIQRTEQGDSAMYLCASSSVLAGSYNEQFFGPGTRLTVL.

This clonotype was seen a handful of times. V is TRBV7-9 and J is TRBJ2-1; D possibly corresponds to TRBD1 (6 bases). Germline V gives CDR1 SEHNR, CDR2 FQNEAQ (reference sequence). V gave up 4 bases and J gave up 0 bases, with 10 bases separating them. The CDR3 is 15 amino acids. The CDR3 sequence is CASSWLGASYNEQFF. The CDR3 DNA reads as TGTGCCAGCAGCTGGCTGGGGGCCTCCTACAATGAGCAGTTCTTC.

In its sample, this clonotype was seen a few times. J is TRBJ2-1 and V is TRBV3-1; 10 bases are shared with TRBD2. The trim removed 6 bases at V and 6 bases at J, leaving 8 bases unmatched. Germline V gives CDR1 LGHDT, CDR2 YNNKEL (reference sequence). The CDR3 is 15 amino acids. The CDR3 protein is CASRLKRGGFNEQFF. In DNA form, the CDR3 reads TGTGCCAGCAGACTAAAGCGGGGGGGCTTCAATGAGCAGTTCTTC.

This clonotype has more than one count but fewer than ten. V gene TRBV20-1 combines with J gene TRBJ2-2; 9 nucleotides agree with TRBD2. The germline V gene has CDR1 DFQATT and CDR2 SNEGSKA (reference sequence). This CDR3 comprises 14 residues. V was pared by 7 bases and J by 6 bases, with 9 bases of the junction left unmatched. The CDR3 here is CSGTGTSPAGELFF. In DNA form, the CDR3 reads TGCAGTGGCACCGGGACTAGCCCCGCCGGGGAGCTGTTTTTT.

The gene calls are TRBV18 and TRBJ2-2; 8 bases are shared with TRBD1. The CDR3 is 14 amino acids. Germline V gene sequence: CDR1 KGHSH, CDR2 LQKENI. J was trimmed by 13 bases and V by 3 bases; bases with no gene match: 10. The CDR3 spells CASSPGTGLRRLFF. The CDR3 nucleotides are TGTGCCAGCTCACCTGGGACAGGCCTCCGGCGGCTGTTTTTT.

This clonotype was counted a few times. The J gene is TRBJ2-3, the V gene TRBV5-1; 7 bases agree with TRBD1. V was clipped by 3 bases and J by 5 bases; unmatched bases: 9. Germline CDR1 and CDR2: SGHRS and YFSETQ. The CDR3 runs 15 residues. CDR3 in amino acids: CASSSQGIEGDTQYF. In DNA form, the CDR3 reads TGCGCCAGCAGCTCACAGGGGATCGAGGGAGATACGCAGTATTTT. Combining the CDR3 with reference TRBV5-1 and TRBJ2-3 gives the whole variable domain KAGVTQTPRYLIKTRGQQVTLSCSPISGHRSVSWYQQTPGQGLQFLFEYFSETQRNKGNFPGRFSGRQFSNSRSEMNVSTLELGDSALYLCASSSQGIEGDTQYFGPGTRLTVL.

The DNA for the CDR3 is TGCGCCAGCAGCCAAGGGCTAGCGGGAGCCCGGACAGATACGCAGTATTTT. Translation gives CASSQGLAGARTDTQYF. The chain employs TRBV4-3 and TRBJ2-3, with 10 bases matching TRBD2. CDR3 length: 17 residues. V dropped 1 base and J dropped 3; count of bases not matched to a gene: 7. Germline values: CDR1 LGHNA, CDR2 YSLEER.

This clonotype was counted only a few times. The chain couples TRBV20-1 to TRBJ1-2; the D is unclear. The germline V and J ends were trimmed by 6 bases and 6 bases, with 14 bases remaining between them. The length of the CDR3 is 12 residues. Germline V gene sequence: CDR1 DFQATT, CDR2 SNEGSKA (reference sequence). CDR3 residues: CSASWAWDGYTF. The CDR3 DNA reads as TGCAGTGCCAGTTGGGCGTGGGATGGCTACACCTTC.

The chain carries TRBV5-1 and TRBJ1-4; D might be TRBD1 (5 bases). V lost 0 bases to trimming and J lost 7 bases, with 7 bases between them. This CDR3 contains 13 residues. Germline V gives CDR1 SGHRS, CDR2 YFSETQ. Here the CDR3 reads CASSLGGVEKLFF. The CDR3 DNA is TGCGCCAGCAGCTTGGGAGGGGTTGAAAAACTGTTTTTT.

There are a few counts of this clonotype. The chain recombines TRBV7-8 with TRBJ2-3; D might be TRBD2 (5 bases). The CDR3 is 14 residues long. The V and J ends lost 0 bases and 4 bases respectively, with 8 bases between them. The germline V gene encodes CDR1 SGHVS and CDR2 FQNEAQ. CDR3 sequence (DNA): TGTGCCAGCAGCTTAGCGGGAGCGCCAGATACGCAGTATTTT. Its translation: CASSLAGAPDTQYF.

The chain carries TRBV29-1 and TRBJ2-1; D gene uncertain. V shed 3 bases and J shed 3 bases, with 12 bases lying between them. CDR1 and CDR2 (germline): SQVTM, ANQGSEA. This CDR3 spans 14 amino acids. CDR3 DNA sequence: TGCAGCGTTGATGCCAGTAAAATCTACAATGAGCAGTTCTTC. It yields the protein CSVDASKIYNEQFF.

There are a few counts of this clonotype. This chain connects TRBV20-1 to TRBJ2-4; D possibly uses TRBD1 or TRBD2 (5 bases each). The V gene lost 3 bases and the J gene lost 0 bases, with 9 bases spanning the gap. The CDR3 has 14 amino acids. Germline loops: CDR1 DFQATT, CDR2 SNEGSKA (reference sequence). CDR3 sequence reads: CSASWGTAKNIQYF. DNA for the CDR3: TGCAGTGCTAGCTGGGGGACAGCCAAAAACATTCAGTACTTC.

The sample holds a few counts of this clonotype. The rearrangement links TRBV5-1 to TRBJ2-3; perhaps TRBD2 as D (5 bases). Germline V gene lookup returns CDR1 SGHRS and CDR2 YFSETQ. The CDR3 contains 14 residues. Deletions cut 0 bases from V and 3 bases from J, with 8 bases between. The CDR3: CASSLDTGTDTQYF. In DNA form, the CDR3 reads TGCGCCAGCAGCTTGGATACGGGGACAGATACGCAGTATTTT. The full variable domain, with the rest looked up from reference TRBV5-1 and TRBJ2-3, is KAGVTQTPRYLIKTRGQQVTLSCSPISGHRSVSWYQQTPGQGLQFLFEYFSETQRNKGNFPGRFSGRQFSNSRSEMNVSTLELGDSALYLCASSLDTGTDTQYFGPGTRLTVL.

This clonotype came up a few times. This chain links TRBV12-3 or TRBV12-4 with TRBJ2-5, with D perhaps given as TRBD1 or TRBD2 (5 bases each). V gave up 2 bases and J gave up 5 bases, with 12 bases separating them. The CDR3 consists of 14 residues. CDR3 coding DNA: TGTGCCAGCAGTTTAACTAGTAAGGGGGAGACCCAGTACTTC. Protein: CASSLTSKGETQYF.

This chain joins TRBV7-2 and TRBJ1-2; TRBD1 might be the D (5 bases). CDR3 length: 12 amino acids. Germline V lookup: CDR1 SGHTA, CDR2 FQGNSA. Trimming cost V 5 bases and J 5 bases, with 9 bases left between them. Here the CDR3 DNA reads TGTGCCAGCAGCCAGCAGGGATATGGCTACACCTTC. This encodes CASSQQGYGYTF.

This clonotype has a handful of counts. V is TRBV24-1 and J is TRBJ1-5; the D gene is possibly TRBD1 (5 bases). Trimming took off 4 bases at V and 7 bases at J, with 13 bases between the two ends. Germline loops: CDR1 KGHDR, CDR2 SFDVKD. This CDR3 is built from 14 residues. The DNA for the CDR3 is TGTGCCACCAGTGAGGGACTCTTTGGGCAGCCCCAGCATTTT. Residues: CATSEGLFGQPQHF.

Written as DNA, the CDR3 is TGCAGTGCGAAGGGGGGGGCGATCGGTCAGCCCCAGCATTTT. Protein product: CSAKGGAIGQPQHF. This chain links TRBV20-1 with TRBJ1-5, with a tentative D call TRBD1 (6 bases). This CDR3 has 14 residues. CDR1 is DFQATT, CDR2 SNEGSKA, per germline (reference sequence). With 6 bases removed from V and 6 bases from J, the gap between germline ends came to 18 bases.

The sample holds many counts of this clonotype. V gene TRBV10-3 combines with J gene TRBJ2-5; no clear D gene. CDR1 and CDR2 (germline): ENHRY, SYGVKD. The V gene lost 3 bases and the J gene lost 4 bases, with 3 bases spanning the gap. This CDR3 is built from 11 residues. This chain's CDR3 is CAISEGETQYF. DNA of the CDR3: TGTGCCATCAGTGAAGGAGAGACCCAGTACTTC.

This clonotype occurred a few times. This rearrangement joins TRBV4-3 to TRBJ1-2; no clear D. Trimming cost V 1 base and J 3 bases, with 9 bases left between them. The CDR3 spans 14 residues. Germline CDR1 LGHNA, CDR2 YSLEER. CDR3 coding DNA: TGCGCCAGCAGCCAAGTCGGCAACCACTATGGCTACACCTTC. It translates to CASSQVGNHYGYTF.

The genes are TRBV3-1 and TRBJ1-2, with a possible D match to TRBD1 (6 bases). Trimming took off 5 bases at V and 4 bases at J, with 20 bases between the two ends. The CDR3 length is 16 residues. CDR1 LGHDT and CDR2 YNNKEL come from the germline V gene (reference sequence). DNA for the CDR3: TGTGCCAGCAGCACCCGAAGACGACAGGCTATCTATGGCTACACCTTC. It is translated as CASSTRRRQAIYGYTF.

V gene TRBV7-8 combines with J gene TRBJ2-1; TRBD1 matches 8 bases. CDR1 and CDR2 (germline): SGHVS, FQNEAQ. This CDR3 is 14 amino acids long. V gave up 3 bases and J gave up 4 bases; unmatched junction bases: 2. DNA for the CDR3: TGTGCCAGCAGCTTCAGGGGGCCTTACAATGAGCAGTTCTTC. It yields the protein CASSFRGPYNEQFF. The full variable domain, with the rest looked up from reference TRBV7-8 and TRBJ2-1, is GAGVSQSPRYKVAKRGQDVALRCDPISGHVSLFWYQQALGQGPEFLTYFQNEAQLDKSGLPSDRFFAERPEGSVSTLKIQRTQQEDSAVYLCASSFRGPYNEQFFGPGTRLTVL.